This T cell receptor (beta chain) was sequenced for a study of T cell responses to AZD1222 COVID-19 vaccine. Produced via immunoSEQ multiplex PCR; TCRdb's table is partial and in-frame only. The sample lists about 110,000 clones; roughly 84% were seen once. This sequence was found in an adult in good health. The sequences come from peripheral blood, collected on day 0 of AZD1222 vaccination.

The CDR3 nucleotides are TGTGCCAGCAGCTCCTGGGGACAGGGGGCTTGGCAGCCCCAGCATTTT. Protein product: CASSSWGQGAWQPQHF. The chain combines TRBV7-2 with TRBJ1-5; 12 bases agree with TRBD1. The germline CDR1 and CDR2 sequences are SGHTA and FQGNSA. V was pared by 4 bases and J by 7 bases, with 8 bases of the junction left unmatched. CDR3 length: 16 amino acids.